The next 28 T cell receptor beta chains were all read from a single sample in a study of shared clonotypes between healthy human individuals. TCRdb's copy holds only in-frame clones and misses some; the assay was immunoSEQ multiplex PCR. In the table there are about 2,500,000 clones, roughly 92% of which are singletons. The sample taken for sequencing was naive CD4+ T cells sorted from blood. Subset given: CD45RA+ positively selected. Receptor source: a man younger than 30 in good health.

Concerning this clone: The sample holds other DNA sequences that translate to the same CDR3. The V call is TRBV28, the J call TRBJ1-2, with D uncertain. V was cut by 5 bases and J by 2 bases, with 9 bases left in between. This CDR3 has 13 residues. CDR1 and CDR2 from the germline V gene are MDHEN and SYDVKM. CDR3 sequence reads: CASSGTRNYGYTF. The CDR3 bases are TGTGCCAGCAGTGGTACACGAAACTATGGCTACACCTTC.

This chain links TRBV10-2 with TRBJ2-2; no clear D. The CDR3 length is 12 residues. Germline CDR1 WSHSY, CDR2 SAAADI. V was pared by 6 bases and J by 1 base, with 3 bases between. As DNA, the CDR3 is TGCGCCAGCAGAGAGAACACCGGGGAGCTGTTTTTT. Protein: CASRENTGELFF.

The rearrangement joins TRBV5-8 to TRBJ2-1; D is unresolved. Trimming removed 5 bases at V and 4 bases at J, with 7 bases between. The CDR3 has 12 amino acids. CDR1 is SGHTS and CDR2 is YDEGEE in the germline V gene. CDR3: CASRTLYNEQFF. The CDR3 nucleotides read TGTGCCAGCAGAACATTGTACAATGAGCAGTTCTTC.

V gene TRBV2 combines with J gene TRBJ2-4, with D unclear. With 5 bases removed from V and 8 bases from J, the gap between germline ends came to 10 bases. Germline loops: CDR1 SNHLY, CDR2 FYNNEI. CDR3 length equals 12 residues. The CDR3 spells CASSPRSDIQYF. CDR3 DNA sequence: TGTGCCAGCAGTCCTCGGTCCGACATTCAGTACTTC.

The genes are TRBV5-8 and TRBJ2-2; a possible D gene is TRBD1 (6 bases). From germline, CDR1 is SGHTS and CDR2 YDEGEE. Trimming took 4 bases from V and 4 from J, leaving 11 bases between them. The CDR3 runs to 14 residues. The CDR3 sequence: CASSNYRVTGELFF. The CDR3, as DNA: TGTGCCAGCAGCAACTACAGGGTCACCGGGGAGCTGTTTTTT.

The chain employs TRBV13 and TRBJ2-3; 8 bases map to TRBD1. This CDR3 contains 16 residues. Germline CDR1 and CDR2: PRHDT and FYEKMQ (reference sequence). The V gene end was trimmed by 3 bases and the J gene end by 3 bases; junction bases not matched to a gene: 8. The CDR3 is CASSFQGAGRTDTQYF. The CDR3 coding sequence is TGTGCCAGCAGCTTTCAGGGGGCTGGTCGGACAGATACGCAGTATTTT.

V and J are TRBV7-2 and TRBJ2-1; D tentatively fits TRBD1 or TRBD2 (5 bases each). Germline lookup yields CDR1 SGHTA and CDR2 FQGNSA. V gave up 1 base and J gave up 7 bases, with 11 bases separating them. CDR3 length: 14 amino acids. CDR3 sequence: CASSLDWWGNEQFF. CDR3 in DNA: TGTGCCAGCAGCTTAGATTGGTGGGGGAATGAGCAGTTCTTC.

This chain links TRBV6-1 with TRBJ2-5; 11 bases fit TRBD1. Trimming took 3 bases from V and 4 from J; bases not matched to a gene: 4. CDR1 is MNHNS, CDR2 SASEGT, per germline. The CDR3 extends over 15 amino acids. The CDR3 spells CASSDWTGGAETQYF. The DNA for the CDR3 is TGTGCCAGCAGTGACTGGACAGGGGGCGCAGAGACCCAGTACTTC.

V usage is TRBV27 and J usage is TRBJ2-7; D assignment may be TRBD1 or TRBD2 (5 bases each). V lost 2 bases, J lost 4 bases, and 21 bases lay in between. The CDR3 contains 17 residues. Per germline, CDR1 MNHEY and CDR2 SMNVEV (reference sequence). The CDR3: CASSLRSSGTSGYEQYF. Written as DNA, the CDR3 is TGTGCCAGCAGTTTAAGGAGTTCGGGGACCTCGGGGTACGAGCAGTACTTC.

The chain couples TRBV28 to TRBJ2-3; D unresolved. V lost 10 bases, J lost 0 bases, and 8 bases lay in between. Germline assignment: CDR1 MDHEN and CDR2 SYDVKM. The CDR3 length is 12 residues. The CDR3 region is CATLKSTDTQYF. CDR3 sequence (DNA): TGTGCCACCCTAAAAAGCACAGATACGCAGTATTTT.

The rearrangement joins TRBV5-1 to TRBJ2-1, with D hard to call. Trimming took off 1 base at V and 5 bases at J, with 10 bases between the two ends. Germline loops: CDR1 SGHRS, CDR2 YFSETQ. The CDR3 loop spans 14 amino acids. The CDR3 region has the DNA TGCGCCAGCAGCTTGACGGCAGACAACAATGAGCAGTTCTTC. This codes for CASSLTADNNEQFF. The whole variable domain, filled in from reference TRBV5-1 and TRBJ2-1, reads KAGVTQTPRYLIKTRGQQVTLSCSPISGHRSVSWYQQTPGQGLQFLFEYFSETQRNKGNFPGRFSGRQFSNSRSEMNVSTLELGDSALYLCASSLTADNNEQFFGPGTRLTVL.

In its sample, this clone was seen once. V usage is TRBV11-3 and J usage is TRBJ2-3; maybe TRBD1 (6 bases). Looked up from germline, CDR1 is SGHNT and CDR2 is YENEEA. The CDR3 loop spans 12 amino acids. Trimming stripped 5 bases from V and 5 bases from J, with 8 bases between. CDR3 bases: TGTGCCAGCAGCAAGACAGGAGATACGCAGTATTTT. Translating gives CASSKTGDTQYF. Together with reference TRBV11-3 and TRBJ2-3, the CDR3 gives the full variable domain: EAGVVQSPRYKIIEKKQPVAFWCNPISGHNTLYWYLQNLGQGPELLIRYENEEAVDDSQLPKDRFSAERLKGVDSTLKIQPAELGDSAVYLCASSKTGDTQYFGPGTRLTVL.

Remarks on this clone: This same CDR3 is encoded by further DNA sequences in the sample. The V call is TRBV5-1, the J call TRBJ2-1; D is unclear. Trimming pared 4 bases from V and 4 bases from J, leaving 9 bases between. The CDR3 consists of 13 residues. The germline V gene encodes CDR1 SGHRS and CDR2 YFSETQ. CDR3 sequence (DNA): TGCGCCAGCAGCCCAGACGGATACAATGAGCAGTTCTTC. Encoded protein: CASSPDGYNEQFF.

This chain's CDR3 is CASRKGQGEYEQFF. CDR3 in DNA: TGTGCCAGCAGAAAAGGACAGGGAGAGTATGAGCAGTTCTTC. The V gene is TRBV6-5, the J gene TRBJ2-1, with 8 positions matching TRBD1. The CDR3 covers 14 residues. Germline CDR1 reads MNHEY; CDR2 reads SVGAGI. Unmatched junction bases numbered 9, after V lost 6 bases and J lost 8 bases.

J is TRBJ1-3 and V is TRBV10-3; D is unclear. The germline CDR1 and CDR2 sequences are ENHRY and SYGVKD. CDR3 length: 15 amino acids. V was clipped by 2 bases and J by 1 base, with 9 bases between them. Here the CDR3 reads CAISEIVGSGNTIYF. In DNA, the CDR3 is TGTGCCATCAGTGAGATTGTCGGTTCTGGAAACACCATATATTTT.

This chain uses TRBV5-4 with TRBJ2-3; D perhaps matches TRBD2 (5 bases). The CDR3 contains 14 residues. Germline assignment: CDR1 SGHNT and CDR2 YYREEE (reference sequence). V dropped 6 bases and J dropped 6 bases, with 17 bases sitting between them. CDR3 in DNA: TGTGCCAGCACCCAGGAGGTTTCAGCGGATACGCAGTATTTT. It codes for CASTQEVSADTQYF. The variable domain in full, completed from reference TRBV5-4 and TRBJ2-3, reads ETGVTQSPTHLIKTRGQQVTLRCSSQSGHNTVSWYQQALGQGPQFIFQYYREEENGRGNFPPRFSGLQFPNYSSELNVNALELDDSALYLCASTQEVSADTQYFGPGTRLTVL.

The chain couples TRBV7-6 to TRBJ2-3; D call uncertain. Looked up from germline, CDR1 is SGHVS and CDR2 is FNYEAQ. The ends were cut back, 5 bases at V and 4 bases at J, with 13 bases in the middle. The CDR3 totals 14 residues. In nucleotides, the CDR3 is TGTGCCAGCAGCCTCCTAGAAATTGCAGATACGCAGTATTTT. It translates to CASSLLEIADTQYF.

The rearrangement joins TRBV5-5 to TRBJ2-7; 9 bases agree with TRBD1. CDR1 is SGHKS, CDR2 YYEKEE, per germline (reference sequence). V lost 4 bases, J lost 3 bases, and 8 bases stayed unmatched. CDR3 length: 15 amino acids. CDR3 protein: CASSLRDREIYEQYF. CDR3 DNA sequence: TGTGCCAGCAGCCTCCGGGACAGGGAAATCTACGAGCAGTACTTC.

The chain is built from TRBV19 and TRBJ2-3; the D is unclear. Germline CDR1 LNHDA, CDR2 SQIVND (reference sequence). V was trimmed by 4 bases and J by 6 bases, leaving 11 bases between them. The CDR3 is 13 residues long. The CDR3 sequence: CASSTIPGDTQYF. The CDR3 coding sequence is TGTGCCAGTAGTACCATACCCGGGGATACGCAGTATTTT.

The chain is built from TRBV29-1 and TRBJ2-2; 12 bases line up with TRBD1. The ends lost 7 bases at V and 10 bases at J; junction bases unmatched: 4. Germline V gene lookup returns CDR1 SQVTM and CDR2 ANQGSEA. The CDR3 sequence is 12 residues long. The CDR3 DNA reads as TGCAGCGGGGGACAGGGGGCGGAGGAGCTGTTTTTT. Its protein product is CSGGQGAEELFF.

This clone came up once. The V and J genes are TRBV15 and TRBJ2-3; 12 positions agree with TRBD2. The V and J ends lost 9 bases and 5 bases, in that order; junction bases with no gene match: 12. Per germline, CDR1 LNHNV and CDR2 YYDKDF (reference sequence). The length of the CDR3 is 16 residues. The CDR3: CATRDRLAGVQDTQYF. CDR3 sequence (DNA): TGTGCCACGCGCGACCGACTAGCGGGAGTTCAAGATACGCAGTATTTT.

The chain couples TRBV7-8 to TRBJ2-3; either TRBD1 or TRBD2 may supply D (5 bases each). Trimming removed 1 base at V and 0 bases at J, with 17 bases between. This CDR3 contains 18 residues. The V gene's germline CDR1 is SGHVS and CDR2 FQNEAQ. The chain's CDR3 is CASSLGGIAISSTDTQYF. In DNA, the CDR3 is TGTGCCAGCAGCTTAGGGGGGATAGCGATTTCTAGCACAGATACGCAGTATTTT.

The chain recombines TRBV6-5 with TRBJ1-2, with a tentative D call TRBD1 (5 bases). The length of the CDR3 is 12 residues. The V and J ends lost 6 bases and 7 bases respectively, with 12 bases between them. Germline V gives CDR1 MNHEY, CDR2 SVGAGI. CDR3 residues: CASSRDGSGYTF. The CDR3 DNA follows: TGTGCCAGCAGCCGGGACGGGTCTGGCTACACCTTC.

The DNA for the CDR3 is TGTGCCAGCAGCTTAGAATGGCGGGGGGAGAACACAGATACGCAGTATTTT. Its protein is CASSLEWRGENTDTQYF. The chain combines TRBV7-6 with TRBJ2-3; 8 bases are a match to TRBD2. Per germline, CDR1 SGHVS and CDR2 FNYEAQ. This CDR3 region has 17 residues. With V trimmed by 1 base and J by 2 bases, 8 bases remained unmatched.

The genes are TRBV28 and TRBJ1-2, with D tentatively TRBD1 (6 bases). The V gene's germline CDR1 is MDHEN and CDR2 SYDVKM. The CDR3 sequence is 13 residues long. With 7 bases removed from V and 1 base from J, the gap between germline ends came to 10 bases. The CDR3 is CASITGNNYGYTF. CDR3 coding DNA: TGTGCCAGCATTACAGGGAATAACTATGGCTACACCTTC.

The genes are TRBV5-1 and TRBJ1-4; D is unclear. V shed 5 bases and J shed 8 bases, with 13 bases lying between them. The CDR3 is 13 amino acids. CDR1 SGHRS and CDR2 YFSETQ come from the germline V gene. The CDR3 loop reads CASRFVSSEKLFF. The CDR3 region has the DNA TGCGCCAGCAGGTTCGTAAGTTCGGAAAAACTGTTTTTT.

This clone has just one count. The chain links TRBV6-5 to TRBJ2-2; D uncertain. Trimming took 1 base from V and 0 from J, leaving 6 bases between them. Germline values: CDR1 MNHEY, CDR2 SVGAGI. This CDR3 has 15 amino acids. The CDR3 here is CASSYWDTNTGELFF. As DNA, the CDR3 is TGTGCCAGCAGTTACTGGGATACGAACACCGGGGAGCTGTTTTTT.

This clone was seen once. The CDR3 sequence is CASSFFLGFGELFF. CDR3 sequence (DNA): TGCGCCAGCAGCTTTTTCTTGGGATTCGGGGAGCTGTTTTTT. The chain joins TRBV5-1 to TRBJ2-2; D gene unclear. The CDR3 is 14 residues long. The germline CDR1 and CDR2 sequences are SGHRS and YFSETQ. With 2 bases removed from V and 7 bases from J, the gap between germline ends came to 12 bases.